Following are 27 T cell receptor beta chains from one sample sequenced in a study of T cells after yellow fever vaccination. One entry per CDR3 protein, called by TCRdb with MiXCR from the 5' RACE reads. The sample consists of some 560,000 distinct CDR3 sequences, over 15% of them appearing once. Sequences were derived from PBMCs, sampled 15 days after the yellow fever booster vaccination. All receptors derive from a man aged 30 to 39 who received the YFV17D yellow fever vaccine.

The sample holds a few counts of this clonotype. The gene calls are TRBV20-1 and TRBJ2-1, with D possibly matching TRBD2 (5 bases). Germline CDR1 and CDR2: DFQATT and SNEGSKA (reference sequence). V dropped 6 bases and J dropped 3 bases, with 24 bases sitting between them. The CDR3 contains 17 residues. The CDR3, as DNA: TGCAGTGCGCGATCAAATAGCGTCGGAGGTCGCTACAATGAGCAGTTCTTC. Translated: CSARSNSVGGRYNEQFF.

The sample holds a few counts of this clonotype. V and J are TRBV14 and TRBJ2-1; the D gene is possibly TRBD2 (5 bases). V shed 4 bases and J shed 6 bases, with 16 bases lying between them. Germline CDR1 is SGHDN and CDR2 is FVKESK. There are 15 residues in the CDR3. CDR3 bases: TGTGCCAGCAGCCCATTGGGCCCGGAGGTCAATGAGCAGTTCTTC. It encodes CASSPLGPEVNEQFF.

This clonotype was picked up a small number of times. The genes are TRBV18 and TRBJ2-1, with 7 bases lining up with TRBD2. CDR1 is KGHSH, CDR2 LQKENI, per germline. The CDR3 consists of 17 residues. The trim removed 1 base at V and 7 bases at J, leaving 13 bases unmatched. This CDR3 reads CASSPRSRDYSGNEQFF. In DNA form, the CDR3 reads TGTGCCAGCTCACCACGCTCCCGGGACTACTCGGGTAATGAGCAGTTCTTC.

The chain couples TRBV18 to TRBJ2-7; D is undetermined. V was clipped by 0 bases and J by 1 base, with 7 bases between them. CDR3 size: 14 residues. Germline-derived CDR1 and CDR2 are KGHSH and LQKENI. The CDR3 region is CASSPPARSYEQYF. The CDR3 nucleotides read TGTGCCAGCTCACCACCGGCTAGATCCTACGAGCAGTACTTC.

The rearrangement links TRBV29-1 to TRBJ2-7; D tentatively fits TRBD1 or TRBD2 (5 bases each). V was shortened by 5 bases and J by 6 bases, with 11 bases between the two germline ends. Germline V lookup: CDR1 SQVTM, CDR2 ANQGSEA. This CDR3 region has 11 residues. The chain's CDR3 is CSVTGAREQYF. The CDR3 bases are TGCAGCGTTACCGGGGCTCGCGAGCAGTACTTC.

This clonotype was found a few times. The chain recombines TRBV5-1 with TRBJ2-1; 9 nucleotides agree with TRBD1. The CDR3 covers 15 residues. The V segment lost 4 bases and the J segment 6 bases; nucleotides outside the gene matches: 8. Germline CDR1 and CDR2: SGHRS and YFSETQ. The CDR3 sequence: CASSRTGQGGNEQFF. CDR3 sequence (DNA): TGCGCCAGCAGCCGAACGGGACAGGGTGGCAATGAGCAGTTCTTC.

The V call is TRBV18, the J call TRBJ2-4; D might be TRBD1 (6 bases). CDR3 length equals 15 residues. V was trimmed by 3 bases and J by 6 bases, leaving 15 bases between them. Germline loops: CDR1 KGHSH, CDR2 LQKENI. CDR3 region: CASSPQGTPLNIQYF. CDR3 nucleotides: TGTGCCAGCTCACCCCAGGGGACCCCACTAAACATTCAGTACTTC.

The V call is TRBV3-1, the J call TRBJ2-7; 10 bases fit TRBD1. The CDR3 length is 16 residues. CDR1 and CDR2 from the germline V gene are LGHDT and YNNKEL (reference sequence). The ends lost 0 bases at V and 4 bases at J; junction bases unmatched: 6. CDR3 in DNA: TGTGCCAGCAGCCAAGATTTAGGGACAGGGGCGTACGAGCAGTACTTC. The encoded protein is CASSQDLGTGAYEQYF.

This clonotype was found a few times. The genes are TRBV29-1 and TRBJ2-1; 9 bases line up with TRBD1. The CDR3 is made up of 15 amino acids. Germline loops: CDR1 SQVTM, CDR2 ANQGSEA. Trimming cost V 1 base and J 3 bases; bases outside gene matches: 4. The CDR3 DNA is TGCAGCGTTGAAGTAAGGACAGGGGACTACAATGAGCAGTTCTTC. Amino acid sequence: CSVEVRTGDYNEQFF.

The CDR3 DNA is TGTGCCAGCAGTTTAGTTAGCCCTTACAGCTCCTACAATGAGCAGTTCTTC. Protein sequence: CASSLVSPYSSYNEQFF. The chain recombines TRBV27 with TRBJ2-1; D unresolved. The CDR3 extends over 17 amino acids. Trimming took 2 bases from V and 0 from J, leaving 14 bases between them. The germline gives CDR1 MNHEY, CDR2 SMNVEV (reference sequence).

V is TRBV15 and J is TRBJ2-7; no reliable D call. The germline V and J ends were trimmed by 3 bases and 3 bases, with 9 bases remaining between them. There are 13 residues in the CDR3. Germline loops: CDR1 LNHNV, CDR2 YYDKDF (reference sequence). CDR3 in amino acids: CATSRGSFYEQYF. Written as DNA, the CDR3 is TGTGCCACCAGCAGGGGATCCTTCTACGAGCAGTACTTC.

V and J are TRBV7-9 and TRBJ1-1; TRBD1 is a possible D gene (5 bases). Germline V gene data show CDR1 as SEHNR and CDR2 as FQNEAQ (reference sequence). CDR3 size: 13 residues. V was clipped by 5 bases and J by 6 bases, with 13 bases between them. The CDR3 loop is CASSPTSRAEAFF. In DNA, the CDR3 is TGTGCCAGCAGCCCCACATCCAGGGCTGAAGCTTTCTTT. The whole variable domain, remainder taken from reference TRBV7-9 and TRBJ1-1, is DTGVSQNPRHKITKRGQNVTFRCDPISEHNRLYWYRQTLGQGPEFLTYFQNEAQLEKSRLLSDRFSAERPKGSFSTLEIQRTEQGDSAMYLCASSPTSRAEAFFGQGTRLTVV.

This sequence joins TRBV15 and TRBJ2-5; 7 bases match TRBD2. The length of the CDR3 is 15 residues. From germline, CDR1 is LNHNV and CDR2 YYDKDF (reference sequence). The CDR3: CAKPSGRSGGETQYF. The CDR3 DNA is TGTGCAAAACCTTCCGGGAGGTCCGGAGGAGAGACCCAGTACTTC.

This clonotype was found a few times. The chain links TRBV24-1 to TRBJ2-3; 8 bases are a match to TRBD1. This CDR3 has 16 residues. CDR1 is KGHDR, CDR2 SFDVKD, per germline. J gave up 6 bases and V 4 bases, and 11 bases lay outside the gene matches. The CDR3 DNA reads as TGTGCCACCAGTGACCCCGGATGGACAGGGACCGATACGCAGTATTTT. Amino acids: CATSDPGWTGTDTQYF.

The CDR3 region is CATGTSERNNYEQYF. CDR3 nucleotides: TGTGCCACAGGGACTAGCGAGAGGAATAACTACGAGCAGTACTTC. The genes are TRBV15 and TRBJ2-7; 10 bases map to TRBD2. V shed 9 bases and J 3 bases; nucleotides not matched to a gene: 11. The germline V gene encodes CDR1 LNHNV and CDR2 YYDKDF (reference sequence). The CDR3 contains 15 residues.

The rearrangement joins TRBV10-1 to TRBJ2-7, with D possibly matching TRBD1 (6 bases). Trimming removed 8 bases at V and 5 bases at J, with 19 bases between. This CDR3 has 14 amino acids. CDR1 and CDR2 from the germline V gene are WNHNN and SYGVQD (reference sequence). DNA of the CDR3: TGCGCCAGCGGACCCGGGACAACGGGGAACGAGCAGTACTTC. This codes for CASGPGTTGNEQYF.

The CDR3 loop is CASRRGLHTDTQYF. The CDR3 coding sequence is TGTGCCAGCAGACGGGGACTTCACACAGATACGCAGTATTTT. The rearrangement joins TRBV6-2 or TRBV6-3 to TRBJ2-3, with D possibly TRBD2 on 6 matching bases. The germline CDR1 and CDR2 sequences are MNHEY and SVGEGT. The CDR3 totals 14 residues. The V end lost 6 bases, the J end lost 2 bases, and 12 bases lay between the germline ends.

The chain recombines TRBV20-1 with TRBJ2-7; D call uncertain. This CDR3 region has 14 residues. Trimming cost V 3 bases and J 4 bases, with 16 bases left between them. Per germline, CDR1 DFQATT and CDR2 SNEGSKA (reference sequence). The DNA for the CDR3 is TGCAGTGCTAGTGAGTCGGGTCGTAGTTACGAGCAGTACTTC. Translation gives CSASESGRSYEQYF.

The V and J genes are TRBV9 and TRBJ2-3, with TRBD2 matching over 7 bases. The CDR3 is 15 amino acids. Losses at the gene ends were 0 bases for V and 4 bases for J; bases not matched to a gene: 5. CDR1 and CDR2 from the germline V gene are SGDLS and YYNGEE. Written as DNA, the CDR3 is TGTGCCAGCAGCGTAGGGCGGGAGTACCCAGATACGCAGTATTTT. Translating gives CASSVGREYPDTQYF.

This rearrangement joins TRBV5-4 to TRBJ2-7; D gene unclear. V shed 2 bases and J shed 3 bases, with 21 bases lying between them. The CDR3 length is 17 residues. Germline V lookup: CDR1 SGHNT, CDR2 YYREEE (reference sequence). As DNA, the CDR3 is TGTGCCAGCAGCTTCGCCAGTGGCTATGCTCAAAGCTACGAGCAGTACTTC. Its translation: CASSFASGYAQSYEQYF.

This clonotype was seen a few times. This chain uses TRBV20-1 with TRBJ2-3, with D unresolved. The CDR3 sequence is 11 residues long. Germline V CDR1 and CDR2: DFQATT, SNEGSKA (reference sequence). The CDR3 region is CSTRGTDTQYF. Written as DNA, the CDR3 is TGCAGCACAAGAGGCACAGATACGCAGTATTTT.

This clonotype was seen a few times. This rearrangement joins TRBV20-1 to TRBJ1-2; TRBD1 is a possible D gene (5 bases). Trimming shortened V by 5 bases and J by 7 bases, and 14 bases separated the two germline ends. Germline V gene lookup returns CDR1 DFQATT and CDR2 SNEGSKA (reference sequence). The CDR3 loop spans 12 amino acids. The CDR3 DNA reads as TGCAGTGCTCGGACATCATCGGGTGGCTACACCTTC. Translated: CSARTSSGGYTF.

This clonotype was seen only a few times. V and J are TRBV7-2 and TRBJ2-5, with D possibly matching TRBD1 (5 bases). CDR3 size: 14 residues. V gave up 1 base and J gave up 5 bases, with 11 bases separating them. CDR1 is SGHTA and CDR2 is FQGNSA in the germline V gene. CDR3 in amino acids: CASSLVVGAETQYF. In nucleotides, the CDR3 is TGTGCCAGCAGCTTAGTGGTAGGGGCGGAGACCCAGTACTTC.

This clonotype was seen more than once but under ten times. The CDR3 is CASSLDPGRDNSPLHF. CDR3 coding DNA: TGTGCCAGCAGCCTAGATCCGGGACGGGATAATTCACCCCTCCACTTT. The V and J genes are TRBV7-8 and TRBJ1-6; maybe TRBD1 (5 bases). Looked up from germline, CDR1 is SGHVS and CDR2 is FQNEAQ. The CDR3 is 16 amino acids. V gave up 5 bases and J gave up 5 bases, with 16 bases separating them.

A few counts support this clonotype. The gene calls are TRBV6-2 or TRBV6-3 and TRBJ2-7; D is unclear. Deletions cut 0 bases from V and 2 bases from J, with 14 bases between. The CDR3 sequence is 16 residues long. Germline V gene sequence: CDR1 MNHEY, CDR2 SVGEGT. This CDR3 reads CASSYSGRKKTYEQYF. The CDR3 DNA reads TGTGCCAGCAGTTACTCGGGCAGGAAAAAGACCTACGAGCAGTACTTC.

This clonotype has at least ten counts. Relative to the germline gene, one junction end is altered; a read error may explain this. This rearrangement joins TRBV2 to TRBJ2-7; D gene ambiguous. Germline CDR1 and CDR2: SNHLY and FYNNEI. The CDR3 loop spans 12 amino acids. CDR3: CASSEPPSEEYF. CDR3 bases: TGTGCCAGCAGTGAACCCCCCAGCGAGGAGTACTTC.

This clonotype has only a few counts. The genes are TRBV10-3 and TRBJ2-7; 8 nucleotides align to TRBD2. Trimming at V came to 4 bases and at J to 4 bases, leaving 6 bases not matched to a gene. CDR1 is ENHRY, CDR2 SYGVKD, per germline. The CDR3 is 14 residues long. The CDR3: CAISVGGASYEQYF. The CDR3, as DNA: TGTGCCATCAGTGTCGGGGGGGCTTCATACGAGCAGTACTTC.